The T cell receptor beta chain under discussion was sequenced for a study of blood T cell repertoires in COVID-19. Study at large: The United States, Italy and Spain were the sources of the acute and convalescent COVID-19 samples. Sample material is recorded as cDNA or gDNA derived from T cells, B-cell-depleted T cells, or PBMCs.

In the study's own analysis: Reference gene primer amplification gave nucleated cell count estimates. Only in-frame clones appear in the TCRdb table, and some are missing; sequencing was by immunoSEQ multiplex PCR. That table furnishes V, J and clone size, whereas the DNA furnished D and trimming. The sample shows 300,000 to 400,000 clones, roughly 87% of them seen only once. Seattle patients were enrolled while actively infected and followed longitudinally. V was trimmed by 2 bases and J by 1 base, leaving 3 bases between them. Germline CDR1 MNHNS, CDR2 SASEGT. This CDR3 is built from 14 residues. The TCR comes from a man aged 25 to 40 with COVID-19, enrolled during active disease. The rearrangement joins TRBV6-1 to TRBJ1-6; no firm D call. Source material: peripheral blood. The DNA for the CDR3 is TGTGCCAGCAGTGAACCGTCCTATAATTCACCCCTCCACTTT. This sequence encodes CASSEPSYNSPLHF.